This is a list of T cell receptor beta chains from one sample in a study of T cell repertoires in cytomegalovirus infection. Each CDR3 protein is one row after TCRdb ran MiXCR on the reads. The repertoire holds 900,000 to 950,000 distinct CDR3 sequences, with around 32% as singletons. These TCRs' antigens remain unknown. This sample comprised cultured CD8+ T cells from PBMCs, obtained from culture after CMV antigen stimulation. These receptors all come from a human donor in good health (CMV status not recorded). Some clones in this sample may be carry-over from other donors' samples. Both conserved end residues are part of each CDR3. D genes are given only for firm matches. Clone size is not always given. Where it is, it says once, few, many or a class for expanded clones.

CDR3 DNA: TGTGCCAGACAGGGGTCGGTAGTAGATTGGGGCTACACCTTC
CDR3 protein: CARQGSVVDWGYTF
J gene: TRBJ1-2
clone size: few
D gene: TRBD1
V gene: TRBV2

CDR3 DNA: TGTGCCAGTAGTATAGTTGGAGCAGATACGCAGTATTTT
CDR3 protein: CASSIVGADTQYF
J gene: TRBJ2-3
clone size: few
D gene: NA
V gene: TRBV19

CDR3 DNA: TGTGCCATCATGACAGGGGGCGCCTACAATGAGCAGTTCTTC
CDR3 protein: CAIMTGGAYNEQFF
J gene: TRBJ2-1
clone size: NA
D gene: TRBD1
V gene: TRBV2

CDR3 DNA: TGCGCCAGCAGCCAAGAATTGGGACTCGTCAATCAGCCCCAGCATTTT
CDR3 protein: CASSQELGLVNQPQHF
J gene: TRBJ1-5
clone size: NA
D gene: NA
V gene: TRBV4-1

CDR3 DNA: TGCGCCAGCAGCCAAGAGTGGACAGGCTTGGGCAATCAGCCCCAGCATTTT
CDR3 protein: CASSQEWTGLGNQPQHF
J gene: TRBJ1-5
clone size: many
D gene: TRBD1
V gene: TRBV4-1

CDR3 DNA: TGTGCCAGCAGCCAAGTACCCCTCTCTGGGGCCAACGTCCTGACTTTC
CDR3 protein: CASSQVPLSGANVLTF
J gene: TRBJ2-6
clone size: NA
D gene: NA
V gene: TRBV4-2

CDR3 DNA: TGTGCCAGTAGTATGGGTGTGACAGGTCTTTCGGAAGCTTTCTTT
CDR3 protein: CASSMGVTGLSEAFF
J gene: TRBJ1-1
clone size: NA
D gene: NA
V gene: TRBV19

CDR3 DNA: TGTGCCACCAGTGATCCCCCCGCCGAGTTCTTC
CDR3 protein: CATSDPPAEFF
J gene: TRBJ2-1
clone size: few
D gene: NA
V gene: TRBV24-1

CDR3 DNA: TGCAGTGCCTCGGACTCGGTGGGGACCCAGTACTTC
CDR3 protein: CSASDSVGTQYF
J gene: TRBJ2-5
clone size: many
D gene: NA
V gene: TRBV20-1

CDR3 DNA: TGTGCCACCAGCAGATCCAGGGCGCCGAACACCGGGGAGCTGTTTTTT
CDR3 protein: CATSRSRAPNTGELFF
J gene: TRBJ2-2
clone size: NA
D gene: NA
V gene: TRBV15

CDR3 DNA: TGTGCCAGCACAGGGGCCCTAAACACCATATATTTT
CDR3 protein: CASTGALNTIYF
J gene: TRBJ1-3
clone size: NA
D gene: NA
V gene: TRBV6-6

CDR3 DNA: TGTGCCAGCAGCTTAAATGGGGCCCGAGAGACCCAGTACTTC
CDR3 protein: CASSLNGARETQYF
J gene: TRBJ2-5
clone size: NA
D gene: NA
V gene: TRBV7-6

CDR3 DNA: TGCGCCAGCAGCTCTGGGGCGGATGGCTACACCTTC
CDR3 protein: CASSSGADGYTF
J gene: TRBJ1-2
clone size: NA
D gene: NA
V gene: TRBV5-1

CDR3 DNA: TGTGCCAGCACCCCGACGATTTACTCCCGGGACAGGGACGAAAACATTCAGTACTTC
CDR3 protein: CASTPTIYSRDRDENIQYF
J gene: TRBJ2-4
clone size: many
D gene: TRBD1
V gene: TRBV6-1

CDR3 DNA: TGTGCCAGCAGTTTGGGGGGTGGGCCGATAAGCACAGATACGCAGTATTTT
CDR3 protein: CASSLGGGPISTDTQYF
J gene: TRBJ2-3
clone size: NA
D gene: NA
V gene: TRBV6-1

CDR3 DNA: TGTGCCAGCAGTTCCATTGATAGAAGCTACGAGCAGTACTTC
CDR3 protein: CASSSIDRSYEQYF
J gene: TRBJ2-7
clone size: NA
D gene: NA
V gene: TRBV27

CDR3 DNA: TGTGCCAGCATCAGGAAGGTTGGGGCCACTGAAGCTTTCTTT
CDR3 protein: CASIRKVGATEAFF
J gene: TRBJ1-1
clone size: few
D gene: NA
V gene: TRBV6-1

CDR3 DNA: TGCGCCAGCAGTCAGGGGATTACCTACGAGCAGTACTTC
CDR3 protein: CASSQGITYEQYF
J gene: TRBJ2-7
clone size: NA
D gene: NA
V gene: TRBV10-1

CDR3 DNA: TGTGCCAGCAGCCCCGGGGCGGTGAGGGCCCTCCACTTT
CDR3 protein: CASSPGAVRALHF
J gene: TRBJ1-6
clone size: NA
D gene: NA
V gene: TRBV7-9

CDR3 DNA: TGCGCCAGCAGCCCGCTGGGATGGGGGACGGACACAGATACGCAGTATTTT
CDR3 protein: CASSPLGWGTDTDTQYF
J gene: TRBJ2-3
clone size: NA
D gene: NA
V gene: TRBV5-1

CDR3 DNA: TGTGCCAGCAGCGGGGCCCGTAGGAGGACAGTCAACACCGGGGAGCTGTTTTTT
CDR3 protein: CASSGARRRTVNTGELFF
J gene: TRBJ2-2
clone size: many
D gene: NA
V gene: TRBV7-9

CDR3 DNA: TGTGCCAGCAGCCAGACTAGATCCTACGAGCAGTACTTC
CDR3 protein: CASSQTRSYEQYF
J gene: TRBJ2-7
clone size: NA
D gene: NA
V gene: TRBV27

CDR3 DNA: TGTGCCAGTAGTATGGGGGCTGAGCAGTTCTTC
CDR3 protein: CASSMGAEQFF
J gene: TRBJ2-1
clone size: few
D gene: NA
V gene: TRBV19

CDR3 DNA: TGTGCCAGCAGCCAAGTCGCGGGGGGGCACAATGAGCAGTTCTTC
CDR3 protein: CASSQVAGGHNEQFF
J gene: TRBJ2-1
clone size: NA
D gene: TRBD2
V gene: TRBV3-1

CDR3 DNA: TGTGCCAGCAGTTTAAGGGGAAATTCCTACAATGAGCAGTTCTTC
CDR3 protein: CASSLRGNSYNEQFF
J gene: TRBJ2-1
clone size: NA
D gene: NA
V gene: TRBV6-2/TRBV6-3

CDR3 DNA: TGCAGTGTGCCGGGGCGGGGGGAGACCCAGTACTTC
CDR3 protein: CSVPGRGETQYF
J gene: TRBJ2-5
clone size: NA
D gene: TRBD2
V gene: TRBV20-1

CDR3 DNA: TGTGCCAGCAGTGTTGACAGGGGCGCCTACAATGAGCAGTTCTTC
CDR3 protein: CASSVDRGAYNEQFF
J gene: TRBJ2-1
clone size: few
D gene: TRBD1
V gene: TRBV6-4

CDR3 DNA: TGTGCCAGCAGCTTAGATGGGACATGGCCTTATGATGGCTACACCTTC
CDR3 protein: CASSLDGTWPYDGYTF
J gene: TRBJ1-2
clone size: NA
D gene: NA
V gene: TRBV7-6

CDR3 DNA: TGTGCCAGCAGTTACTCGAACCTGGGGGAGCAGTTCTTC
CDR3 protein: CASSYSNLGEQFF
J gene: TRBJ2-1
clone size: NA
D gene: NA
V gene: TRBV6-5

CDR3 DNA: TGTGCCAGCAGTGACAACGGGGGCACAGATACGCAGTATTTT
CDR3 protein: CASSDNGGTDTQYF
J gene: TRBJ2-3
clone size: NA
D gene: NA
V gene: TRBV6-4

CDR3 DNA: TGTGCCAGTAGTATGAGGGTTGGGGATACGCAGTATTTT
CDR3 protein: CASSMRVGDTQYF
J gene: TRBJ2-3
clone size: NA
D gene: NA
V gene: TRBV19

CDR3 DNA: TGTGCCAGCAGCTTAGTCGCACATGATAGGTACGAGCAGTACTTC
CDR3 protein: CASSLVAHDRYEQYF
J gene: TRBJ2-7
clone size: few
D gene: NA
V gene: TRBV7-9

CDR3 DNA: TGTGCCAGCAGAACTTACCCAGGGATCTATGGCTACACCTTC
CDR3 protein: CASRTYPGIYGYTF
J gene: TRBJ1-2
clone size: few
D gene: NA
V gene: TRBV6-5

CDR3 DNA: TGTGCCAGCAGCTTACCGACGGGACTAGGCGCCCACTACAATGAGCAGTTCTTC
CDR3 protein: CASSLPTGLGAHYNEQFF
J gene: TRBJ2-1
clone size: NA
D gene: TRBD2
V gene: TRBV7-9

CDR3 DNA: TGTGCCAGCAGTAATTCGGGACAAAAAGACGAGCAGTACTTC
CDR3 protein: CASSNSGQKDEQYF
J gene: TRBJ2-7
clone size: few
D gene: NA
V gene: TRBV27

CDR3 DNA: TGCAGCGGTCAGGGAGCAAGCGCTGATGGCTACACCTTC
CDR3 protein: CSGQGASADGYTF
J gene: TRBJ1-2
clone size: NA
D gene: NA
V gene: TRBV29-1

CDR3 DNA: TGTGCCAGCAGCTTCCGGACAGGCACGAACACTGAAGCTTTCTTT
CDR3 protein: CASSFRTGTNTEAFF
J gene: TRBJ1-1
clone size: many
D gene: TRBD1
V gene: TRBV7-9